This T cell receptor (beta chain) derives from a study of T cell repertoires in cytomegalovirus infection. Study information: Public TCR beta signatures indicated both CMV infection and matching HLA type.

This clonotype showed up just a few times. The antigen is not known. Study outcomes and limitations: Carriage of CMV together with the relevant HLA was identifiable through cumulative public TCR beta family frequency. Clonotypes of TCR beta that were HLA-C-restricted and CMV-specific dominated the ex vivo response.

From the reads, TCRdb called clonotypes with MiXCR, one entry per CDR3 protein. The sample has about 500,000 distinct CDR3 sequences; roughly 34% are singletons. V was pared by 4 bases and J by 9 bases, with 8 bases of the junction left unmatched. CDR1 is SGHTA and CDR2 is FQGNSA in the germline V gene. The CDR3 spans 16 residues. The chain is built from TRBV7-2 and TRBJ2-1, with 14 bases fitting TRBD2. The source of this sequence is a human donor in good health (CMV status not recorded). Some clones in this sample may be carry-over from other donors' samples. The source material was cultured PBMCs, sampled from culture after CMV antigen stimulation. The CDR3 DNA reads TGTGCCAGCAGCTCACAGACTAGCGGGAGGGTATCTGAGCAGTTCTTC. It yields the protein CASSSQTSGRVSEQFF.